This TCR beta chain was identified in a study of beta chain features in type 1 diabetes. Study context: Across all samples, fewer than 140 million sorted cells were examined.

Every bit of the isolated RNA underwent reverse transcription, so sequencing read expressed TCRB transcripts. Profiling relied on immunoSEQ multiplex PCR, and the TCRdb table lists in-frame clones only, not all of them. The repertoire holds a few hundred thousand clones, with about 25% as singletons. The specimen sequenced was central memory CD4+ T cells from blood. This receptor was identified in a man aged 25 to 40 in good health.

The DNA for the CDR3 is TGCGCCAGCAGCCAAGGGAGGGAAGGGAACACTGAAGCTTTCTTT. Amino acid sequence: CASSQGREGNTEAFF. This chain links TRBV4-3 with TRBJ1-1, with D uncertain. This CDR3 is 15 amino acids long. Germline V CDR1 and CDR2: LGHNA, YSLEER. Between the trimmed V and J ends, which lost 1 base and 1 base, there was a span of 10 bases.